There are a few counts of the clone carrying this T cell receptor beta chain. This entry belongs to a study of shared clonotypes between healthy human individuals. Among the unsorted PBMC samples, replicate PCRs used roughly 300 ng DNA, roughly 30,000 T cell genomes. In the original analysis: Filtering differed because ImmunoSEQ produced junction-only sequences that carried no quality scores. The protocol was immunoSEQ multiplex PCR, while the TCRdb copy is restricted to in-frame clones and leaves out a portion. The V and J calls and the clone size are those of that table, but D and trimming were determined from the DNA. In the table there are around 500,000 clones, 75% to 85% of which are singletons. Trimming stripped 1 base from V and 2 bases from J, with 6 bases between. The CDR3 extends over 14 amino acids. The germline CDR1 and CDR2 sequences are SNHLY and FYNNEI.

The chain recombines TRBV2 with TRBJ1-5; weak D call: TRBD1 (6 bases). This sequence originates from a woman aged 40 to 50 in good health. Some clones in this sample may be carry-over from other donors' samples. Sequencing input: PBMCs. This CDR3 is CASSEDRGNQPQHF. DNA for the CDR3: TGTGCCAGCAGTGAAGACAGGGGCAATCAGCCCCAGCATTTT.